This T cell receptor beta chain was sequenced in a study of blood T cell repertoires in COVID-19. Overall study context: T cells, B-cell-depleted T cells, or PBMCs supplied cDNA or gDNA.

Trimming took 5 bases from V and 5 from J; bases not matched to a gene: 11. The germline CDR1 and CDR2 sequences are SGHTA and FQGNSA. The CDR3 runs 16 residues. Original handling: Cell counts per sample came from amplifying reference gene primers. Data came from immunoSEQ multiplex PCR; TCRdb stores just in-frame clones and leaves some out. That table is the source of V, J and clone size, and D and trimming were worked out from the DNA. The sample includes about 480,000 clones, 70% to 90% seen only once; the top ten take roughly 1.9%. The chain recombines TRBV7-2 with TRBJ1-5; 8 bases are a match to TRBD1. This sequence was found in a woman aged 18-30 years with acute COVID-19. The sample was PBMCs or T cells enriched from blood (not recorded which). The CDR3 bases are TGTGCCAGCAGCGCGACCGGACAGGGCCTTTATCAGCCCCAGCATTTT. Translated, it gives CASSATGQGLYQPQHF.